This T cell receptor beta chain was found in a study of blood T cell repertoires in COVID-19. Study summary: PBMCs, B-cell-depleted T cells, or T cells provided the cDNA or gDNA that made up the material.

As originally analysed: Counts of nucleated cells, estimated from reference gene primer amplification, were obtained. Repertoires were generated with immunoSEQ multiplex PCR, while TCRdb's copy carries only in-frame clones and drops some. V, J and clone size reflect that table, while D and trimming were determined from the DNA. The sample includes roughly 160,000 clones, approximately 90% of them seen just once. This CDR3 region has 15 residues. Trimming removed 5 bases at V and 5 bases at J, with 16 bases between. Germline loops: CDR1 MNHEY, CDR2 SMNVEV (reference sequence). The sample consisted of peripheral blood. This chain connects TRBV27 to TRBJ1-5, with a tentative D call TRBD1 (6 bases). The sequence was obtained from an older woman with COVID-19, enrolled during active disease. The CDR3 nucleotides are TGTGCCAGCAGTCTAACGTCTGGGGGCCATCAGCCCCAGCATTTT. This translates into CASSLTSGGHQPQHF.